This TCR beta chain was identified in a study of radiation and T cells in renal cell carcinoma. Overall study findings and caveats: Top tumor clonotypes rose in blood 2 weeks post-radiation, then contracted.

Generated by immunoSEQ multiplex PCR, the TCRdb table keeps only in-frame clones and is missing some. Seen here are just under 150,000 clones, less than 90% observed once, and the top ten hold 17%. Time point specified: blood 4 weeks post-SBRT, at nephrectomy. Regarding treatment: 15 Gy SBRT to primary tumor, nephrectomy 4 weeks later. Nephrectomy followed 15 Gy stereotactic body radiation by 4 weeks. This renal cell carcinoma was of the clear cell type. The germline V gene has CDR1 SGHTA and CDR2 FQGNSA. V shed 1 base and J shed 2 bases, with 12 bases lying between them. The CDR3 length is 15 residues. Regarding this clone: What it binds is unknown.

This specimen was blood, taken from a patient whose treatment included radiotherapy and nephrectomy. The receptor was isolated from a woman aged 50 to 60 with renal cell carcinoma. The J gene is TRBJ2-7, the V gene TRBV7-2; the D gene could be TRBD1 or TRBD2 (5 bases each). The CDR3 sequence is CASSLGGDAAYEQYF. The CDR3 DNA reads as TGTGCCAGCAGCTTAGGAGGGGACGCAGCCTACGAGCAGTACTTC.